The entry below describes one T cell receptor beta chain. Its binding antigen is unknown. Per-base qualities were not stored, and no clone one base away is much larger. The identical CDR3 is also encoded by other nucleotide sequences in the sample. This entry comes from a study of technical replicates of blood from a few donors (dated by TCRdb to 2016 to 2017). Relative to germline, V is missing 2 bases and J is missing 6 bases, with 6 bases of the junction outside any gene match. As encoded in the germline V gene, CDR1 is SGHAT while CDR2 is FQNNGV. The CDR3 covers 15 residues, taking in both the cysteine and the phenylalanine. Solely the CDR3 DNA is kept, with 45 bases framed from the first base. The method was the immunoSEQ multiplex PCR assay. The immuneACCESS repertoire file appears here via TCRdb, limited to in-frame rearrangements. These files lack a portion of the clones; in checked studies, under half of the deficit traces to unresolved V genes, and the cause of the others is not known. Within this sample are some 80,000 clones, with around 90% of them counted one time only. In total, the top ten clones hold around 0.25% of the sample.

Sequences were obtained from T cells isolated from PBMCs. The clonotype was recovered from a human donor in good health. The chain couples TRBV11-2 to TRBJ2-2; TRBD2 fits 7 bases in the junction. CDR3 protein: CASSLSGGRSGELFF. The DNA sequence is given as TGTGCCAGCAGCTTATCGGGAGGACGGTCCGGGGAGCTGTTTTTT. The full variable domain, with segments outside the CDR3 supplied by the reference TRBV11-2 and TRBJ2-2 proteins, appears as EAGVAQSPRYKIIEKRQSVAFWCNPISGHATLYWYQQILGQGPKLLIQFQNNGVVDDSQLPKDRFSAERLKGVDSTLKIQPAKLEDSAVYLCASSLSGGRSGELFFGEGSRLTVL.